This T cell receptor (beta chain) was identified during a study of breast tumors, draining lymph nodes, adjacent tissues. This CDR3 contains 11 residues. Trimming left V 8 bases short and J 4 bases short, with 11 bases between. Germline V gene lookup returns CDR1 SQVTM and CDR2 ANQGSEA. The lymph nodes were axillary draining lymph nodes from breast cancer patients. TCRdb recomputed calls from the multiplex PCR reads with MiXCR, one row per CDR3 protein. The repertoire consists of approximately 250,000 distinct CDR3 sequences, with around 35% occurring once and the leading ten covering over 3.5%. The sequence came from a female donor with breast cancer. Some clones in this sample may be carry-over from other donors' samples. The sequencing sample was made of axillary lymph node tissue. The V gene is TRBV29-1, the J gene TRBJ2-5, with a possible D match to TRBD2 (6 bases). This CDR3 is CSSRGGETQYF. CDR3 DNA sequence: TGCAGCTCTAGGGGAGGAGAGACCCAGTACTTC.